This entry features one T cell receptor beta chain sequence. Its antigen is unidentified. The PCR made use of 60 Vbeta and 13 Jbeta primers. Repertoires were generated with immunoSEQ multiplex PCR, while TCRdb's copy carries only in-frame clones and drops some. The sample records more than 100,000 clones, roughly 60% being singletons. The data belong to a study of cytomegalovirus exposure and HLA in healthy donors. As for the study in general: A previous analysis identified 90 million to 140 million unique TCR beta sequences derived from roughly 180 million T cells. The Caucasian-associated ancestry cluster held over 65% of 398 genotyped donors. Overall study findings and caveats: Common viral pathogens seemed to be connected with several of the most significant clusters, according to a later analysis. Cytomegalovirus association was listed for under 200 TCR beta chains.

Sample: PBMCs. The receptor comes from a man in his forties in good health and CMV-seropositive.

The CDR3 DNA is TGTGCCAGCACCACGGGACTAGCGGTCTACAATGAGCAGTTCTTC. Its protein is CASTTGLAVYNEQFF. V gene TRBV6-5 combines with J gene TRBJ2-1, with TRBD2 identical over 11 bases. Per germline, CDR1 MNHEY and CDR2 SVGAGI. Trimming cost V 7 bases and J 3 bases; bases outside gene matches: 5. The CDR3 contains 15 residues.